Below, 16 T cell receptor beta chains from the same sample are listed, as sequenced in a study of shared clonotypes between healthy human individuals. Measured with immunoSEQ multiplex PCR; TCRdb has only the in-frame clones, and not every one. The table has more than 2,000,000 clones, 85% to 95% seen once; the top ten hold around 0.14%. The sample comprised naive CD4+ T cells sorted from blood. Noted subset: CD45RA+ positively selected. These receptor sequences come from a young man in good health.

V and J are TRBV7-8 and TRBJ1-6; 7 nucleotides align to TRBD1. There are 16 residues in the CDR3. The germline V gene has CDR1 SGHVS and CDR2 FQNEAQ. V was clipped by 8 bases and J by 5 bases; unmatched bases: 12. Written as DNA, the CDR3 is TGTGCCAGCGGGCCGATCTATACAGGGGATAATTCACCCCTCCACTTT. It encodes CASGPIYTGDNSPLHF.

This clone was seen a single time. The V gene is TRBV7-8, the J gene TRBJ2-5; D unresolved. V shed 1 base and J shed 4 bases, with 7 bases lying between them. Germline loops: CDR1 SGHVS, CDR2 FQNEAQ. This CDR3 contains 13 residues. The CDR3 protein is CASSLGPRETQYF. CDR3 nucleotides: TGTGCCAGCAGCTTAGGTCCCCGAGAGACCCAGTACTTC.

The rearrangement uses TRBV27 and TRBJ2-3, with D perhaps assigned TRBD1 or TRBD2 (5 bases each). Germline-derived CDR1 and CDR2 are MNHEY and SMNVEV (reference sequence). There are 15 residues in the CDR3. Trimming pared 7 bases from V and 8 bases from J, leaving 22 bases between. The CDR3 loop is CASTPAGTTVGTQYF. The CDR3, as DNA: TGTGCCAGCACCCCCGCCGGGACCACGGTCGGTACGCAGTATTTT.

V usage is TRBV28 and J usage is TRBJ1-5, with TRBD1 as a possible D gene (6 bases). CDR1 is MDHEN, CDR2 SYDVKM, per germline. There are 13 residues in the CDR3. CDR3 DNA: TGTGCTGTACAGGGTTATAGCAATCAGCCCCAGCATTTT. This translates into CAVQGYSNQPQHF. The whole variable domain, remainder taken from reference TRBV28 and TRBJ1-5, is DVKVTQSSRYLVKRTGEKVFLECVQDMDHENMFWYRQDPGLGLRLIYFSYDVKMKEKGDIPEGYSVSREKKERFSLILESASTNQTSMYLCAVQGYSNQPQHFGDGTRLSIL.

This rearrangement joins TRBV5-6 to TRBJ1-5, with D maybe TRBD1 (5 bases). The germline V gene encodes CDR1 SGHDT and CDR2 YYEEEE. The CDR3 covers 15 residues. Deletions cut 0 bases from V and 3 bases from J, with 10 bases between. The CDR3 loop is CASSLGRQYNQPQHF. DNA of the CDR3: TGTGCCAGCAGCTTGGGAAGACAGTACAATCAGCCCCAGCATTTT.

The chain is built from TRBV6-5 and TRBJ1-1, with D possibly matching TRBD1 (6 bases). The CDR3 runs 11 residues. The germline V and J ends were trimmed by 8 bases and 8 bases, with 12 bases remaining between them. The germline V gene has CDR1 MNHEY and CDR2 SVGAGI. The CDR3 loop is CASVRGGEAFF. CDR3 sequence (DNA): TGTGCCAGCGTCCGGGGGGGCGAAGCTTTCTTT.

This chain links TRBV6-5 with TRBJ2-3; weak D call: TRBD2 (6 bases). Germline CDR1 is MNHEY and CDR2 is SVGAGI. CDR3 length equals 16 residues. Deletions cut 4 bases from V and 1 base from J, with 15 bases between. The CDR3 nucleotides read TGTGCCAGCAGTTCAGCTAGCGTACAGGGCACAGATACGCAGTATTTT. Its translation is CASSSASVQGTDTQYF.

Concerning this clone: The same CDR3 arises from other DNA sequences in this sample as well. The V and J genes are TRBV9 and TRBJ2-2, with D unclear. The CDR3 totals 16 residues. The germline CDR1 and CDR2 sequences are SGDLS and YYNGEE. V was trimmed by 0 bases and J by 3 bases, leaving 12 bases between them. The CDR3 loop is CASSVAEGPHTGELFF. DNA of the CDR3: TGTGCCAGCAGCGTAGCCGAAGGGCCCCACACCGGGGAGCTGTTTTTT.

CDR3 DNA sequence: TGTGCCAGCAGTCTAGGACAAGCTAATCAGCCCCAGCATTTT. Translated, it gives CASSLGQANQPQHF. The chain has TRBV27 and TRBJ1-5; D is perhaps TRBD1 (5 bases). In germline, CDR1 is MNHEY, CDR2 SMNVEV (reference sequence). The CDR3 is 14 amino acids. The V end lost 5 bases, the J end lost 4 bases, and 12 bases lay between the germline ends.

V is TRBV20-1 and J is TRBJ2-3; D unresolved. Germline CDR1 and CDR2: DFQATT and SNEGSKA (reference sequence). V was pared by 5 bases and J by 1 base, with 4 bases between. This CDR3 is 11 amino acids long. The CDR3 sequence: CSAYGTDTQYF. The CDR3, as DNA: TGCAGTGCTTACGGCACAGATACGCAGTATTTT.

This clone appeared a single time. V usage is TRBV5-6 and J usage is TRBJ1-1; no reliable D call. With 0 bases removed from V and 2 bases from J, the gap between germline ends came to 11 bases. The CDR3 is 15 residues long. From germline, CDR1 is SGHDT and CDR2 YYEEEE. CDR3 DNA sequence: TGTGCCAGCAGCTTGGTACCCACAGTCAACACTGAAGCTTTCTTT. This codes for CASSLVPTVNTEAFF.

The chain recombines TRBV6-5 with TRBJ2-3, with TRBD2 identical over 11 bases. CDR1 and CDR2 from the germline V gene are MNHEY and SVGAGI. CDR3 size: 15 residues. J gave up 10 bases and V 6 bases, and 12 bases lay outside the gene matches. This CDR3 reads CASSSLAGGLIPQYF. The CDR3 nucleotides read TGTGCCAGCAGCTCCCTAGCGGGAGGTCTTATTCCGCAGTATTTT.

The chain has TRBV10-3 and TRBJ1-1, with 9 positions matching TRBD1. V was pared by 5 bases and J by 4 bases, with 5 bases of the junction left unmatched. This CDR3 contains 14 residues. Germline loops: CDR1 ENHRY, CDR2 SYGVKD. The CDR3 DNA follows: TGTGCCATCAGTACAGGGGGCGCGTCCACTGAAGCTTTCTTT. This translates into CAISTGGASTEAFF.

The CDR3, as DNA: TGTGCCAGCAGCTTAGTAGGCGCGCGAGAGTTGCTAAGGAATTCACCCCTCCACTTT. Translated: CASSLVGARELLRNSPLHF. J is TRBJ1-6 and V is TRBV7-2; D gene ambiguous. The CDR3 contains 19 residues. Germline CDR1 is SGHTA and CDR2 is FQGNSA. The ends were cut back, 1 base at V and 7 bases at J, with 23 bases in the middle.

V is TRBV19 and J is TRBJ1-5; D gene uncertain. Germline assignment: CDR1 LNHDA and CDR2 SQIVND (reference sequence). The ends were cut back, 5 bases at V and 4 bases at J, with 15 bases in the middle. This CDR3 comprises 15 residues. CDR3 sequence (DNA): TGTGCCAGTAGTGGCGGGGTCAACGGGAATCAGCCCCAGCATTTT. Amino acids: CASSGGVNGNQPQHF.

The chain uses TRBV18 and TRBJ2-1; 9 bases align to TRBD1. Germline CDR1 and CDR2: KGHSH and LQKENI. Trimming at V came to 3 bases and at J to 2 bases, leaving 5 bases not matched to a gene. The CDR3 totals 16 residues. CDR3 sequence: CASSPVTGGTYNEQFF. CDR3 nucleotide sequence: TGTGCCAGCTCACCGGTGACAGGGGGGACCTACAATGAGCAGTTCTTC. Full variable domain (outside the CDR3, taken from reference TRBV18 and TRBJ2-1): NAGVMQNPRHLVRRRGQEARLRCSPMKGHSHVYWYRQLPEEGLKFMVYLQKENIIDESGMPKERFSAEFPKEGPSILRIQQVVRGDSAAYFCASSPVTGGTYNEQFFGPGTRLTVL.